The rows below give T cell receptor beta chains drawn from one sample of a study of T cells in Graves' hyperthyroidism and ophthalmopathy. TCRdb reprocessed the multiplex PCR reads via MiXCR and lists one record per CDR3 protein. The repertoire holds about 360,000 distinct CDR3 sequences, with about 13% as singletons. The sequencing sample was made of blood. Receptors were obtained from a woman aged 18-29 years with Graves' hyperthyroidism. CDR3s include the opening cysteine and the closing phenylalanine or tryptophan. D genes are given only for firm matches. A row's size may be missing; if present it is once, few, many or a size class.

j_call clone_size v_call d_call cdr3_length cdr3_nt cdr3_aa
TRBJ2-7 NA TRBV9 TRBD1 16 TGTGCCAGCAGCGCGGACAGGGGTTTACCCTCCTACGAGCAGTACTTC CASSADRGLPSYEQYF
TRBJ2-7 many TRBV5-1 NA 14 TGCGCCAGCAGCCGCTCAGGGACGACGGACGAGCAGTACTTC CASSRSGTTDEQYF
TRBJ2-3 many TRBV2 NA 13 TGTGCCAGCGTAGCGGATTTCACAGATACGCAGTATTTT CASVADFTDTQYF
TRBJ1-4 NA TRBV11-2 NA 16 TGTGCCAGCAGCTCCGGGACCGCGATTTTTAATGAAAAACTGTTTTTT CASSSGTAIFNEKLFF
TRBJ2-3 many TRBV20-1 NA 16 TGCAGTGCTCTCAACACAGAGTCGAGGATCACAGATACGCAGTATTTT CSALNTESRITDTQYF
TRBJ2-2 NA TRBV29-1 TRBD2 18 TGCAGCGTCCCAAAACCCGGACTAGCGGGGGGGGGCACCGGGGAGCTGTTTTTT CSVPKPGLAGGGTGELFF
TRBJ1-1 many TRBV2 TRBD1 16 TGTGCCAGCAGTGAAGCCACAGGGGCGGGTATTACTGAAGCTTTCTTT CASSEATGAGITEAFF
TRBJ1-2 many TRBV6-1 NA 13 TGTGCCAGCAGTGAATCTGGCACATATGGCTACACCTTC CASSESGTYGYTF
TRBJ1-5 NA TRBV7-9 NA 13 TGTGCCAGTCAAACAGCTAGCAATCAGCCCCAGCATTTT CASQTASNQPQHF
TRBJ1-6 few TRBV12-3/TRBV12-4 NA 13 TGTGCCAGCAGTTCACGGGTGGATTCACCCCTCCACTTT CASSSRVDSPLHF
TRBJ2-1 NA TRBV20-1 TRBD2 15 TGCAGTGGATCCGGACTAGCGGGAGTTGGGAATGAGCAGTTCTTC CSGSGLAGVGNEQFF
TRBJ2-7 many TRBV3-1 NA 12 TGTGCCAGCAGCCTAGGGCACAGGGAGCAGTACTTC CASSLGHREQYF
TRBJ2-1 many TRBV2 NA 15 TGTGCCAGCAGTGAGCAGGGCAGGATCTACAATGAGCAGTTCTTC CASSEQGRIYNEQFF
TRBJ1-1 NA TRBV7-9 NA 15 TGTGCCAGCAGCTTAGCCCCGGGGCGGTTACCTGAAGCTTTCTTT CASSLAPGRLPEAFF
TRBJ2-3 NA TRBV5-1 TRBD1 16 TGCGCCAGCAGCTTGGGTCGGGACAGAGTCACAGATACGCAGTATTTT CASSLGRDRVTDTQYF
TRBJ2-2 many TRBV28 TRBD2 16 TGTGCCAGCAGTTTATCAACTAGCGGGAGAAACGGGGAGCTGTTTTTT CASSLSTSGRNGELFF
TRBJ2-2 many TRBV7-3 TRBD1 16 TGTGCCAGCAGCTTACAAGACAGGGGGAACACCGGGGAGCTGTTTTTT CASSLQDRGNTGELFF
TRBJ2-3 many TRBV7-9 TRBD2 17 TGTGCCAGCAGCCCGGGGACTAGCGACCTGACCGGGGATACGCAGTATTTT CASSPGTSDLTGDTQYF
TRBJ1-2 many TRBV7-9 TRBD1 13 TGTGCCAGCAGCGGGGACAGGGCCCATGGCTACACCTTC CASSGDRAHGYTF
TRBJ2-7 many TRBV28 NA 14 TGTGCCAGCAGTTTGGACTACCAATCCTACGAGCAGTACTTC CASSLDYQSYEQYF
TRBJ1-4 NA TRBV2 TRBD1 14 TGTGCCAGCAGGAGTGGGACAGGAACTGAAAAACTGTTTTTT CASRSGTGTEKLFF
TRBJ1-4 NA TRBV9 NA 15 TGTGCCAGCAGCGTAGGAGCGCTCAAAGGTGAAAAACTGTTTTTT CASSVGALKGEKLFF
TRBJ2-5 NA TRBV24-1 NA 12 TGTGCCACCAGTGATCCTGCGGAGACCCAGTACTTC CATSDPAETQYF
TRBJ1-6 few TRBV27 NA 13 TGTGCCAGCAGCAGGGTTTTTAATTCACCCCTCCACTTT CASSRVFNSPLHF
TRBJ1-2 many TRBV18 NA 15 TGTGCCAGCTCACCACGGTCCGAAGCTAACTATGGCTACACCTTC CASSPRSEANYGYTF
TRBJ2-7 many TRBV7-2 TRBD1 16 TGTGCCAGCAGCTTAGTGGGACAGGGGGTCAACTACGAGCAGTACTTC CASSLVGQGVNYEQYF
TRBJ2-7 many TRBV6-1 TRBD1 14 TGTGCCAGCAGTGAGCCCGGGACAGGTTACGAGCAGTACTTC CASSEPGTGYEQYF